These 6 T cell receptor beta chains were sequenced from one sample in a study of cytomegalovirus exposure and HLA in healthy donors. PCR used 60 Vbeta primers and 13 Jbeta primers. The method was immunoSEQ multiplex PCR; TCRdb's version includes in-frame clones alone and lacks a portion of them. Of around 79,000 clones in the sample, more than 65% were seen once. Sequencing was done on a sample of PBMCs. The receptors here all came from a woman aged 35 to 49 in good health and CMV-seropositive.

V and J are TRBV27 and TRBJ1-5; 8 bases align to TRBD1. This CDR3 has 14 residues. The junction had 7 bases not matched to a gene; V was cut back by 5 bases and J by 7 bases. Per germline, CDR1 MNHEY and CDR2 SMNVEV (reference sequence). The DNA of the CDR3 is TGTGCCAGCAGTCCTGGACAGGGAAGCCAGCCCCAGCATTTT. Translating it yields CASSPGQGSQPQHF.

The gene calls are TRBV4-3 and TRBJ2-2, with TRBD2 matching 9 bases. The CDR3 sequence is 18 residues long. Unmatched junction bases numbered 6, after V lost 1 base and J lost 0 bases. Germline loops: CDR1 LGHNA, CDR2 YSLEER. The CDR3 DNA follows: TGCGCCAGCAGCCAAGGACTAGCGGAGCCCGCGAACACCGGGGAGCTGTTTTTT. Its protein product is CASSQGLAEPANTGELFF.

The chain uses TRBV11-2 and TRBJ2-4, with 7 bases fitting TRBD2. The V gene end was trimmed by 1 base and the J gene end by 0 bases; junction bases not matched to a gene: 6. The germline V gene encodes CDR1 SGHAT and CDR2 FQNNGV. This CDR3 comprises 17 residues. The CDR3 loop is CASSLGGGSIAKNIQYF. The CDR3 DNA reads TGTGCCAGCAGCTTAGGAGGCGGGAGTATAGCCAAAAACATTCAGTACTTC.

The chain carries TRBV5-4 and TRBJ2-1; TRBD2 agrees at 10 bases. Unmatched junction bases numbered 11, after V lost 9 bases and J lost 8 bases. The germline V gene has CDR1 SGHNT and CDR2 YYREEE (reference sequence). CDR3 size: 14 residues. This CDR3 reads CANRPGLASDEQFF. CDR3 nucleotide sequence: TGTGCCAACCGCCCGGGACTAGCGTCCGATGAGCAGTTCTTC.

This clone was observed a single time. The chain uses TRBV4-1 and TRBJ1-5, with D perhaps matching TRBD1 (5 bases). Germline loops: CDR1 MGHRA, CDR2 YSYEKL. CDR3 size: 17 residues. Trimming left V 1 base short and J 4 bases short, with 17 bases between. This CDR3 is CASSQGSGAAANQPQHF. The CDR3 region has the DNA TGCGCCAGCAGCCAAGGGAGTGGGGCGGCGGCGAATCAGCCCCAGCATTTT.

The chain couples TRBV5-1 to TRBJ2-4; D is perhaps TRBD2 (5 bases). Deletions cut 7 bases from V and 1 base from J, with 21 bases between. The CDR3 is 17 residues long. The germline V gene has CDR1 SGHRS and CDR2 YFSETQ. CDR3 DNA: TGCGCCAGCTCCCTCCCACCCCTCGGGGTGGCCAAAAACATTCAGTACTTC. Protein sequence: CASSLPPLGVAKNIQYF.